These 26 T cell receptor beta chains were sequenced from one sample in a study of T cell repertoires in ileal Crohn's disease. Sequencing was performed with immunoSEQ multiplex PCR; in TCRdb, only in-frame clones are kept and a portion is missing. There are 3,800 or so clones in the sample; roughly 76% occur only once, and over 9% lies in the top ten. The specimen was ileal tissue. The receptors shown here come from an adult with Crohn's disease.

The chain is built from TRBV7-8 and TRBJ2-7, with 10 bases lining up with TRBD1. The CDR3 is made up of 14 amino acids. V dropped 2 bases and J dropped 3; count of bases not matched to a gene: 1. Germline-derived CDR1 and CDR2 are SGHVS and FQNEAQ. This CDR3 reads CASSLRDRGYEQYF. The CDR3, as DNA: TGTGCCAGCAGCTTAAGGGACAGGGGCTACGAGCAGTACTTC.

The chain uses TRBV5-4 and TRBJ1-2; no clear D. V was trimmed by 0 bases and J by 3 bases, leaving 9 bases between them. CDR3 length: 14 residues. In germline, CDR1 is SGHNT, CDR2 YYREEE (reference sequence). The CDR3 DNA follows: TGTGCCAGCAGCTTGGCCATCAGTGACTATGGCTACACCTTC. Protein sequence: CASSLAISDYGYTF.

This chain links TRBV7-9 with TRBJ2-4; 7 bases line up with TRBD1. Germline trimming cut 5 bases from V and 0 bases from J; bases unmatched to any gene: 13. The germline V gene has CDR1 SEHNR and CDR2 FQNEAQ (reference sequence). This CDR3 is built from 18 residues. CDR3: CASSLGRGSSLAKNIQYF. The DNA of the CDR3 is TGTGCCAGCAGCCTCGGCAGGGGGTCGTCTCTAGCCAAAAACATTCAGTACTTC.

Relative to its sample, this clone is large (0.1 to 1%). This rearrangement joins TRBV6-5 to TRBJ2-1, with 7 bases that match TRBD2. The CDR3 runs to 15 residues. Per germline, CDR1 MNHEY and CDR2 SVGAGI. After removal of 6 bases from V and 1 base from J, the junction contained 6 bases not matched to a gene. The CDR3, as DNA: TGTGCCAGCAGATCGGGACTACTGTCCTACAATGAGCAGTTCTTC. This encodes CASRSGLLSYNEQFF.

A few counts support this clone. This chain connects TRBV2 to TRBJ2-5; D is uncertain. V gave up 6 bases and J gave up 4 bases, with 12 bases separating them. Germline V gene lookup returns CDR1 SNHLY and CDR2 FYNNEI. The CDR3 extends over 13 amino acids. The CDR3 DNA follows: TGTGCCAGCAGGGCTGACATAGGAGAGACCCAGTACTTC. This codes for CASRADIGETQYF.

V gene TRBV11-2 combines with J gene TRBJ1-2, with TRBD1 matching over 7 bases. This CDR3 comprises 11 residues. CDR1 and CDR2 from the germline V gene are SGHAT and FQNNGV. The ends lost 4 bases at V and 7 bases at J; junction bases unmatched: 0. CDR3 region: CASSSGGGYTF. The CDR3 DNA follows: TGTGCCAGCAGCTCAGGGGGTGGCTACACCTTC.

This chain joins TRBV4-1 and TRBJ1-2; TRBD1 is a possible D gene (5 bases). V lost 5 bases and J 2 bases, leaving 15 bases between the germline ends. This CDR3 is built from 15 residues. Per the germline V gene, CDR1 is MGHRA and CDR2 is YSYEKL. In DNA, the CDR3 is TGCGCCAGCAGCAAAGGGCAGGGAGGAAACTATGGCTACACCTTC. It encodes CASSKGQGGNYGYTF.

The CDR3 loop is CASSFLAGEGNEQFF. The CDR3 DNA sequence: TGTGCCAGCAGTTTCCTAGCGGGGGAGGGGAATGAGCAGTTCTTC. The gene calls are TRBV28 and TRBJ2-1; 10 bases align to TRBD2. Germline CDR1 is MDHEN and CDR2 is SYDVKM. This CDR3 comprises 15 residues. V was clipped by 3 bases and J by 7 bases; unmatched bases: 6.

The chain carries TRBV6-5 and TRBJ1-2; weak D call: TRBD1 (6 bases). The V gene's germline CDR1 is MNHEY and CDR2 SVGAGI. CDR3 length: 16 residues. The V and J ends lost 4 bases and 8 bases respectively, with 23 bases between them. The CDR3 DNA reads TGTGCCAGCAGTTTTGGGTCAGGGGCGGTTTTGGGGGGCTACACCTTC. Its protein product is CASSFGSGAVLGGYTF.

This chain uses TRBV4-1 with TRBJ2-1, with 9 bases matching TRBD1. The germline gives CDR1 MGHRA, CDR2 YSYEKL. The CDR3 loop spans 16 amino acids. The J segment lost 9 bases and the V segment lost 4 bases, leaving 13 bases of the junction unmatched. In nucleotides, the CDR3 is TGCGCCAGCAGCCTCCTCTATGGACAGGGGATGCTTGAGCAGTTCTTC. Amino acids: CASSLLYGQGMLEQFF.

CDR3 in DNA: TGTGCCAGCCGATCTACAGGGGCCTCGGAGACCCAGTACTTC. It is translated as CASRSTGASETQYF. The V gene is TRBV27, the J gene TRBJ2-5, with TRBD1 matching 7 bases. The CDR3 runs to 14 residues. Trimming at V came to 8 bases and at J to 5 bases, leaving 11 bases not matched to a gene. CDR1 is MNHEY and CDR2 is SMNVEV in the germline V gene (reference sequence).

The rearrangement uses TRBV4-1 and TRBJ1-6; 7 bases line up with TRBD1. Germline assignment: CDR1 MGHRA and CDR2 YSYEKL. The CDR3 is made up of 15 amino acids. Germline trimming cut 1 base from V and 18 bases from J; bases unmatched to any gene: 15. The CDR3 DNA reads TGCGCCAGCAGCCAAGTCCCACAGACAGGGTACCCGCCCCACTTT. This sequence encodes CASSQVPQTGYPPHF.

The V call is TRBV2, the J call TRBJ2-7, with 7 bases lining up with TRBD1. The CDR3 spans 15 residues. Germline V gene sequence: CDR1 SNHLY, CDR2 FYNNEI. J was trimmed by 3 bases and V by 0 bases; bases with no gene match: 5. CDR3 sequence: CASSEAQGPYYEQYV. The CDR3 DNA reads TGTGCCAGCAGTGAAGCACAGGGGCCCTACTACGAGCAGTACGTC.

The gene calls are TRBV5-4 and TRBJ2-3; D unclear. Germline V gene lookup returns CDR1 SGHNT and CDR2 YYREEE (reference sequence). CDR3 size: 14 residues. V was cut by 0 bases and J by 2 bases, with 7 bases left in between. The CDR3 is CASSLGRHTDTQYF. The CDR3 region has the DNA TGTGCCAGCAGCTTGGGACGACACACAGATACGCAGTATTTT.

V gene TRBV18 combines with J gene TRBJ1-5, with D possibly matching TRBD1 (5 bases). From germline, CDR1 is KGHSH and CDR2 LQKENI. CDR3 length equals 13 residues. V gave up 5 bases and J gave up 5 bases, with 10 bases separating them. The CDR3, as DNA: TGTGCCAGCTCAGGGACGGGAGATCAGCCCCAGCATTTT. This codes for CASSGTGDQPQHF.

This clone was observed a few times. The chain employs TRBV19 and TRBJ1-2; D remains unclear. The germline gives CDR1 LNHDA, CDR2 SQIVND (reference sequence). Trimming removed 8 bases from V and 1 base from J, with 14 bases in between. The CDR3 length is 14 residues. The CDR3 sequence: CASSLDLFNYGYTF. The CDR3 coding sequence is TGTGCCAGTTCTCTAGACCTATTTAACTATGGCTACACCTTC. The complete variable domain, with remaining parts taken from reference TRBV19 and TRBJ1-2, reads DGGITQSPKYLFRKEGQNVTLSCEQNLNHDAMYWYRQDPGQGLRLIYYSQIVNDFQKGDIAEGYSVSREKKESFPLTVTSAQKNPTAFYLCASSLDLFNYGYTFGSGTRLTVV.

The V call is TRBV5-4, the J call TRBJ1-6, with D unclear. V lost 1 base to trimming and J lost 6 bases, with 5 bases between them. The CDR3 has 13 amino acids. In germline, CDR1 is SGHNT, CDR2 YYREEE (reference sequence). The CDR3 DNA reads TGTGCCAGCAGCTTGAACACTAATTCACCCCTCCACTTT. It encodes CASSLNTNSPLHF.

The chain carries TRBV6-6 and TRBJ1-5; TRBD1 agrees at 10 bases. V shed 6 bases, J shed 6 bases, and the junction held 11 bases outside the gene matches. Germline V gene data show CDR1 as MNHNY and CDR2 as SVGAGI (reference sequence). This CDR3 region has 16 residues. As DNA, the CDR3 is TGTGCCAGCAGCCAATCCGGGACAGGGGTTGGTCAGCCCCAGCATTTT. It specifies CASSQSGTGVGQPQHF.

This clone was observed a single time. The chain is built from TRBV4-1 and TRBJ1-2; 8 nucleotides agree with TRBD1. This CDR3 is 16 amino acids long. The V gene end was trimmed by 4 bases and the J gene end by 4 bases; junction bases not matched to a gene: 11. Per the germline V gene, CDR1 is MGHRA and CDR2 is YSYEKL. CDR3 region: CASSLIDRGELYGYTF. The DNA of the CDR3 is TGCGCCAGCAGCCTCATAGACAGGGGCGAGCTCTATGGCTACACCTTC.

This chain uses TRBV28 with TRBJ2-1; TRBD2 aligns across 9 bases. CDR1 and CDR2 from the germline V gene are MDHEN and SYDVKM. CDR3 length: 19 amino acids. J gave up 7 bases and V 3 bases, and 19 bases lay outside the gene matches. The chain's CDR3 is CASSFRRDSGTSFFNEQFF. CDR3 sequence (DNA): TGTGCCAGCAGTTTCCGCAGGGACAGCGGGACTAGCTTCTTTAATGAGCAGTTCTTC.

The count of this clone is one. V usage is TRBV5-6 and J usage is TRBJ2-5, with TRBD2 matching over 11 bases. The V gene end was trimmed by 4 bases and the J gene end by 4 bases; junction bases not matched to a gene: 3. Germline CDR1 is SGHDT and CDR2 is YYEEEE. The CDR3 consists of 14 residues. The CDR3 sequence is CASSRGTSGETQYF. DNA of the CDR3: TGTGCCAGCAGCCGGGGGACTAGCGGAGAGACCCAGTACTTC.

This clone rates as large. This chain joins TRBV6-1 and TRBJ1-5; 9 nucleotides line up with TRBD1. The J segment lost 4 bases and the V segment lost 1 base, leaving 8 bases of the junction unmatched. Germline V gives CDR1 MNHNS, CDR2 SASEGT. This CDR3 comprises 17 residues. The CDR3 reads CASSEVPIGQGNQPQHF. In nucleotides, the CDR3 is TGTGCCAGCAGTGAAGTCCCCATTGGACAGGGGAATCAGCCCCAGCATTTT.

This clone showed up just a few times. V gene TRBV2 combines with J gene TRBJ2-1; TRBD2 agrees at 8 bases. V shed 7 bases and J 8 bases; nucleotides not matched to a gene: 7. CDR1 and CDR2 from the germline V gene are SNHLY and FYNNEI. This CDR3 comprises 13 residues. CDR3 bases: TGTGCCAGCAAGGGAACTAGCGGCCATGAGCAGTTCTTC. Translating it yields CASKGTSGHEQFF.

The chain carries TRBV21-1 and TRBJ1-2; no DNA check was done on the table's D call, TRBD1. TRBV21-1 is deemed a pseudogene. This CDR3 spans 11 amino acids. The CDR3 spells CASGLSYGYTF. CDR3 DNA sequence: TGTGCCAGCGGGCTTAGCTATGGCTACACCTTC.

CDR3 in amino acids: CASGLGGAGTEAFF. CDR3 sequence (DNA): TGTGCCAGCGGACTGGGGGGGGCTGGGACTGAAGCTTTCTTT. The chain has TRBV9 and TRBJ1-1, with a possible D match to TRBD1 (6 bases). The CDR3 totals 14 residues. CDR1 is SGDLS and CDR2 is YYNGEE in the germline V gene. V was trimmed by 7 bases and J by 5 bases, leaving 18 bases between them.

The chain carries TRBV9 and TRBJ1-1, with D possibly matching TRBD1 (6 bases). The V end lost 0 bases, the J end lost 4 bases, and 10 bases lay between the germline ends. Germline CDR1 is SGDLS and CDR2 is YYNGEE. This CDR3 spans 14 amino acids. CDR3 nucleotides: TGTGCCAGCAGCGTAGGAGGGACACTCACTGAAGCTTTCTTT. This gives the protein CASSVGGTLTEAFF.